The 24 T cell receptor beta chains reported below all come from one sample, sequenced in a study of PD-1 blockade in classical Hodgkin lymphoma. Produced via immunoSEQ multiplex PCR; TCRdb's table is partial and in-frame only. The sample holds roughly 56,000 clones, around 90% seen once. Relapse was seen in all patients after autologous stem cell transplantation, and brentuximab vedotin exposure was variable. Sample: peripheral blood mononuclear cells (PBMCs), taken before the second cycle of nivolumab. The receptor source for this set is a human donor with classical Hodgkin lymphoma.

The chain carries TRBV6-1 and TRBJ2-2; no clear D gene. Trimming removed 3 bases at V and 0 bases at J, with 8 bases between. There are 15 residues in the CDR3. CDR1 is MNHNS, CDR2 SASEGT, per germline. The CDR3 region is CASSDGPSNTGELFF. For the CDR3, the DNA is TGTGCCAGCAGTGACGGACCCTCGAACACCGGGGAGCTGTTTTTT.

The sample holds one count of this clone. The chain links TRBV19 to TRBJ1-1; the D is unclear. Germline V lookup: CDR1 LNHDA, CDR2 SQIVND (reference sequence). CDR3 length equals 15 residues. The V end lost 8 bases, the J end lost 0 bases, and 16 bases lay between the germline ends. CDR3 amino acids: CASSWSANMNTEAFF. DNA for the CDR3: TGTGCCAGTTCCTGGTCGGCCAATATGAACACTGAAGCTTTCTTT.

The chain has TRBV14 and TRBJ1-2; TRBD1 aligns across 8 bases. The CDR3 length is 14 residues. Germline CDR1 reads SGHDN; CDR2 reads FVKESK. After removal of 3 bases from V and 6 bases from J, the junction contained 6 bases not matched to a gene. For the CDR3, the DNA is TGTGCCAGCAGCCACGACAGGGGTCGGGATGGCTACACCTTC. It translates to CASSHDRGRDGYTF.

Comment on this clone: This specimen includes other DNA sequences encoding the same CDR3. This chain joins TRBV5-1 and TRBJ2-2; D gene uncertain. Deletions cut 0 bases from V and 0 bases from J, with 6 bases between. Per germline, CDR1 SGHRS and CDR2 YFSETQ. This CDR3 is 15 amino acids long. This CDR3 reads CASSLDSPNTGELFF. Written as DNA, the CDR3 is TGCGCCAGCAGCTTGGATAGTCCGAACACCGGGGAGCTGTTTTTT.

The chain links TRBV6-5 to TRBJ2-5, with 12 bases identical to TRBD1. The V gene end was trimmed by 5 bases and the J gene end by 5 bases; junction bases not matched to a gene: 6. The length of the CDR3 is 15 residues. From germline, CDR1 is MNHEY and CDR2 SVGAGI. The DNA for the CDR3 is TGTGCCAGCAGTCCTCGGGACAGGGGGCTTGAGACCCAGTACTTC. This gives the protein CASSPRDRGLETQYF.

This sequence joins TRBV6-5 and TRBJ1-2, with TRBD1 matching 8 bases. CDR1 and CDR2 from the germline V gene are MNHEY and SVGAGI. The CDR3 runs 15 residues. V lost 2 bases, J lost 8 bases, and 10 bases stayed unmatched. The CDR3 DNA sequence: TGTGCCAGCAGTTACCAGGGGGCAGGGGTAAGCGGCTACACCTTC. Its translation: CASSYQGAGVSGYTF.

The rearrangement joins TRBV10-1 to TRBJ1-5, with no clear D. Germline V gives CDR1 WNHNN, CDR2 SYGVQD (reference sequence). V lost 0 bases to trimming and J lost 2 bases, with 5 bases between them. There are 14 residues in the CDR3. DNA for the CDR3: TGCGCCAGCAGTGAGTCGACCGGCAATCAGCCCCAGCATTTT. Its translation is CASSESTGNQPQHF.

This clone occurred once. This chain uses TRBV27 with TRBJ2-1; 8 bases match TRBD1. This CDR3 is built from 14 residues. J gave up 9 bases and V 3 bases, and 7 bases lay outside the gene matches. The V gene's germline CDR1 is MNHEY and CDR2 SMNVEV (reference sequence). CDR3 residues: CASSLGQGASEQFF. The CDR3 DNA sequence: TGTGCCAGCAGTTTGGGGCAGGGGGCGAGTGAGCAGTTCTTC.

The V call is TRBV19, the J call TRBJ2-2; no clear D gene. V was shortened by 7 bases and J by 2 bases, with 11 bases between the two germline ends. The V gene's germline CDR1 is LNHDA and CDR2 SQIVND (reference sequence). The CDR3 has 14 amino acids. Here the CDR3 DNA reads TGTGCCAGTATTCCAACCATTAACACCGGGGAGCTGTTTTTT. The encoded protein is CASIPTINTGELFF.

The chain links TRBV2 to TRBJ1-6; no definite D call. CDR1 SNHLY and CDR2 FYNNEI come from the germline V gene. The CDR3 contains 14 residues. The germline V and J ends were trimmed by 7 bases and 10 bases, with 17 bases remaining between them. CDR3: CASTHGTEGSPLHF. The CDR3 DNA is TGTGCCAGCACCCACGGCACAGAGGGATCACCCCTCCACTTT.

This sequence joins TRBV4-1 and TRBJ2-3; TRBD2 agrees at 9 bases. There are 18 residues in the CDR3. V lost 0 bases to trimming and J lost 4 bases; unmatched junction nucleotides: 11. CDR1 and CDR2 (germline): MGHRA, YSYEKL. This CDR3 is CASSQDTSGGISADTQYF. CDR3 DNA sequence: TGCGCCAGCAGCCAAGATACCAGCGGGGGGATTTCGGCAGATACGCAGTATTTT.

The chain carries TRBV7-8 and TRBJ1-5, with a tentative D call TRBD1 (5 bases). Germline V gene data show CDR1 as SGHVS and CDR2 as FQNEAQ. Deletions cut 2 bases from V and 10 bases from J, with 18 bases between. The CDR3 is made up of 15 amino acids. CDR3 region: CASSLKLQGVIPQHF. The CDR3 region has the DNA TGTGCCAGCAGCTTAAAGTTGCAGGGAGTAATACCCCAGCATTTT.

This chain uses TRBV9 with TRBJ2-1, with TRBD2 as a possible D gene (5 bases). The length of the CDR3 is 15 residues. The V gene's germline CDR1 is SGDLS and CDR2 YYNGEE. V gave up 6 bases and J gave up 4 bases, with 17 bases separating them. The CDR3 sequence is CASNGGRNLYNEQFF. As DNA, the CDR3 is TGTGCCAGCAACGGAGGAAGGAACCTATACAATGAGCAGTTCTTC.

The CDR3 here is CASTQGGVGLEQYF. The DNA of the CDR3 is TGTGCCAGCACCCAGGGGGGCGTCGGACTCGAGCAGTACTTC. V and J are TRBV6-6 and TRBJ2-5; perhaps TRBD1 as D (7 bases). The DNA end is more similar to TRBJ2-7, so the J call may be wrong. CDR3 length: 14 amino acids. Per germline, CDR1 MNHNY and CDR2 SVGAGI (reference sequence).

The chain links TRBV9 to TRBJ1-3; D gene ambiguous. The length of the CDR3 is 13 residues. The V gene lost 0 bases and the J gene lost 2 bases, with 3 bases spanning the gap. Germline values: CDR1 SGDLS, CDR2 YYNGEE. The DNA for the CDR3 is TGTGCCAGCAGCGTAGTTCCTGGAAACACCATATATTTT. Protein product: CASSVVPGNTIYF.

J is TRBJ2-7 and V is TRBV6-6; 9 nucleotides agree with TRBD1. The CDR3 covers 15 residues. Trimming at V came to 4 bases and at J to 3 bases, leaving 7 bases not matched to a gene. The germline CDR1 and CDR2 sequences are MNHNY and SVGAGI (reference sequence). The CDR3 protein is CASSSTGTGYYEQYF. The CDR3 DNA is TGTGCCAGCAGTTCTACCGGGACAGGGTACTACGAGCAGTACTTC.

This clone was observed once. J is TRBJ2-7 and V is TRBV5-1; 9 bases map to TRBD1. This CDR3 has 13 amino acids. The J segment lost 5 bases and the V segment lost 4 bases, leaving 4 bases of the junction unmatched. Per the germline V gene, CDR1 is SGHRS and CDR2 is YFSETQ. CDR3: CASSGTGIHEQYF. CDR3 bases: TGCGCCAGCAGCGGGACAGGGATCCACGAGCAGTACTTC.

The CDR3 protein is CASSWDRGSYEQYF. The CDR3 DNA sequence: TGCGCCAGCAGCTGGGACAGGGGGTCCTACGAGCAGTACTTC. This chain uses TRBV5-1 with TRBJ2-7, with 11 bases aligning to TRBD1. The CDR3 loop spans 14 amino acids. Germline values: CDR1 SGHRS, CDR2 YFSETQ. The J segment lost 1 base and the V segment lost 3 bases, leaving 0 bases of the junction unmatched.

This chain uses TRBV23-1 with TRBJ2-5; D call uncertain. TRBV23-1 is noted as an ORF with a role that remains uncertain. Trimming removed 4 bases from V and 0 bases from J, with 3 bases in between. This CDR3 has 12 amino acids. In DNA, the CDR3 is TGCGCCAGCAGTCGCCACCAAGAGACCCAGTACTTC. This gives the protein CASSRHQETQYF.

The rearrangement joins TRBV19 to TRBJ1-4; 11 bases line up with TRBD1. The ends lost 10 bases at V and 0 bases at J; junction bases unmatched: 7. The germline V gene encodes CDR1 LNHDA and CDR2 SQIVND (reference sequence). The CDR3 consists of 16 residues. Here the CDR3 DNA reads TGTGCCACTCTACCGGGACAGGGGGCAACTAATGAAAAACTGTTTTTT. Translating it yields CATLPGQGATNEKLFF.

This clone was seen more than once but under ten times. V usage is TRBV19 and J usage is TRBJ1-2, with D hard to call. V was clipped by 3 bases and J by 0 bases, with 8 bases between them. The CDR3 contains 14 residues. Germline assignment: CDR1 LNHDA and CDR2 SQIVND (reference sequence). CDR3 sequence (DNA): TGTGCCAGTAGTATCAGCAGGTCTAACTATGGCTACACCTTC. This encodes CASSISRSNYGYTF.

CDR3 loop: CASSSPTGLSSGNTIYF. CDR3 in DNA: TGTGCCAGCAGTTCCCCTACCGGTTTGAGCTCTGGAAACACCATATATTTT. The chain recombines TRBV27 with TRBJ1-3; D remains ambiguous. The V gene lost 4 bases and the J gene lost 0 bases, with 16 bases spanning the gap. The germline CDR1 and CDR2 sequences are MNHEY and SMNVEV (reference sequence). The CDR3 covers 17 residues.

The chain links TRBV6-1 to TRBJ1-4; TRBD1 aligns across 8 bases. This CDR3 is 15 amino acids long. CDR1 is MNHNS and CDR2 is SASEGT in the germline V gene. Trimming at V came to 7 bases and at J to 4 bases, leaving 8 bases not matched to a gene. CDR3 protein: CASNPRDRFNEKLFF. DNA for the CDR3: TGTGCCAGCAATCCTCGGGACAGGTTTAATGAAAAACTGTTTTTT.

The genes are TRBV6-5 and TRBJ1-6; 8 positions match TRBD1. Germline CDR1 and CDR2: MNHEY and SVGAGI. The CDR3 is 14 amino acids. The junction had 6 bases not matched to a gene; V was cut back by 6 bases and J by 8 bases. CDR3 region: CASRATGADSPLHF. The CDR3 coding sequence is TGTGCCAGCAGGGCGACAGGGGCCGATTCACCCCTCCACTTT.